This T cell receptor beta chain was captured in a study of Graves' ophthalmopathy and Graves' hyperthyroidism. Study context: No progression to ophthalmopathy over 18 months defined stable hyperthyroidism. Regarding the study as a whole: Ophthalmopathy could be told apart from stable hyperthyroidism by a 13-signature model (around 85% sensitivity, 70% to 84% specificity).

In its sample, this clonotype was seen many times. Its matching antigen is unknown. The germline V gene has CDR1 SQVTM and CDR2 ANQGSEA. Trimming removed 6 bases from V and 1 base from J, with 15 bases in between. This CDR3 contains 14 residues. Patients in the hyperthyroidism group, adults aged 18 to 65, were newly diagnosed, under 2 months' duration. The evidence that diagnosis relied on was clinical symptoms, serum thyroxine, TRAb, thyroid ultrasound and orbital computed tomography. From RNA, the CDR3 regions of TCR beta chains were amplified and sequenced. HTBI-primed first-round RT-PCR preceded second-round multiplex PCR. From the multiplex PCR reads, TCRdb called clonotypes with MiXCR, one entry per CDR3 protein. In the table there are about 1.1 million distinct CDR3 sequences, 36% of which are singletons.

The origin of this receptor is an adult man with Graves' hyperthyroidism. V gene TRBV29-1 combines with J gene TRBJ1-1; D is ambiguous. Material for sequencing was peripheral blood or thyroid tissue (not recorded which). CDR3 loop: CSVASRGRNTEAFF. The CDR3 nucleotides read TGCAGCGTCGCCAGCAGAGGGCGGAACACTGAAGCTTTCTTT.